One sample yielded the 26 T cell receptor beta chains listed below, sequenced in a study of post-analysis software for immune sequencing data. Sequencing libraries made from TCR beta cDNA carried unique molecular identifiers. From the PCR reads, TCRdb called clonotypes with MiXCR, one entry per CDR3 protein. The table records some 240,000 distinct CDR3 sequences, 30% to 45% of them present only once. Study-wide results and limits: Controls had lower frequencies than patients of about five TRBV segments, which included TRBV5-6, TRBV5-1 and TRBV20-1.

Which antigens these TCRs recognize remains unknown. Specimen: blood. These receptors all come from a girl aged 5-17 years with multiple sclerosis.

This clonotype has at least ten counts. The CDR3 DNA is TGCAGCGTTGTTCTCGGGGATAATAATTCACCCCTCCACTTT. Protein sequence: CSVVLGDNNSPLHF. The chain links TRBV29-1 to TRBJ1-6; D unresolved. The germline gives CDR1 SQVTM, CDR2 ANQGSEA. Deletions cut 4 bases from V and 5 bases from J, with 12 bases between. The CDR3 runs 14 residues.

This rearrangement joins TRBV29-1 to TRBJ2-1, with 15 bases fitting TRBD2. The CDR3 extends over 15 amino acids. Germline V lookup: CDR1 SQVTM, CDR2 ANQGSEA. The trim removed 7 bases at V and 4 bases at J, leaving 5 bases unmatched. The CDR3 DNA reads TGCAGCGACCTAGGGACTAGCGGGAGGTACAATGAGCAGTTCTTC. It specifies CSDLGTSGRYNEQFF.

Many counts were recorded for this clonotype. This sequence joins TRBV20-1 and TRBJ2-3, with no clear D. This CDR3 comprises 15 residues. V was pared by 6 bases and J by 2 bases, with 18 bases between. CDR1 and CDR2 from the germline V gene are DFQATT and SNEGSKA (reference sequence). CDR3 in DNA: TGCAGTGCCCCTCCCGGCGGCTACCCCACAGATACGCAGTATTTT. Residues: CSAPPGGYPTDTQYF.

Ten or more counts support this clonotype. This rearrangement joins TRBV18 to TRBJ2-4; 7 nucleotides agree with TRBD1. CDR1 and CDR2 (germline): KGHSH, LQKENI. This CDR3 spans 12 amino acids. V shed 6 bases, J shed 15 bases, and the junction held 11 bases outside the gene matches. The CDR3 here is CASSPNRDSAYF. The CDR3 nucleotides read TGTGCCAGCTCTCCGAACCGGGACAGCGCGTACTTC. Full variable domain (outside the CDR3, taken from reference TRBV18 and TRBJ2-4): NAGVMQNPRHLVRRRGQEARLRCSPMKGHSHVYWYRQLPEEGLKFMVYLQKENIIDESGMPKERFSAEFPKEGPSILRIQQVVRGDSAAYFCASSPNRDSAYFGAGTRLSVL.

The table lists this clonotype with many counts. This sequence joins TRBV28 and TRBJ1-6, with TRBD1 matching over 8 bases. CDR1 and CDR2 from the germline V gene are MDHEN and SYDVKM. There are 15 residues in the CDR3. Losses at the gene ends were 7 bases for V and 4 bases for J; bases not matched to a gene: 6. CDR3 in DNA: TGTGCCAGCACCTGGACAGGGAAGTATAATTCACCCCTCCACTTT. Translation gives CASTWTGKYNSPLHF. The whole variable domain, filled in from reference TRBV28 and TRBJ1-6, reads DVKVTQSSRYLVKRTGEKVFLECVQDMDHENMFWYRQDPGLGLRLIYFSYDVKMKEKGDIPEGYSVSREKKERFSLILESASTNQTSMYLCASTWTGKYNSPLHFGNGTRLTVT.

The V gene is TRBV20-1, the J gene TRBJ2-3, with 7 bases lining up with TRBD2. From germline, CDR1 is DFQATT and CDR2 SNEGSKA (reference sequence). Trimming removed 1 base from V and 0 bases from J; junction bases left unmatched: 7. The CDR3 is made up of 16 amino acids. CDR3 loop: CSARGGGDYSTDTQYF. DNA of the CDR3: TGCAGTGCTAGAGGCGGGGGAGATTATAGCACAGATACGCAGTATTTT.

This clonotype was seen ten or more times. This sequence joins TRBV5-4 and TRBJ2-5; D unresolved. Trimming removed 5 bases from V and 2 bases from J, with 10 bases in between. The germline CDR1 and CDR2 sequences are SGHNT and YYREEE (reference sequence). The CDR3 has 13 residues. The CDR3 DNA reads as TGTGCCAGCAGTAAAACAGCGCAAGAGACCCAGTACTTC. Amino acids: CASSKTAQETQYF. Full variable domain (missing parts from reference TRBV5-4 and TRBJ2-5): ETGVTQSPTHLIKTRGQQVTLRCSSQSGHNTVSWYQQALGQGPQFIFQYYREEENGRGNFPPRFSGLQFPNYSSELNVNALELDDSALYLCASSKTAQETQYFGPGTRLLVL.

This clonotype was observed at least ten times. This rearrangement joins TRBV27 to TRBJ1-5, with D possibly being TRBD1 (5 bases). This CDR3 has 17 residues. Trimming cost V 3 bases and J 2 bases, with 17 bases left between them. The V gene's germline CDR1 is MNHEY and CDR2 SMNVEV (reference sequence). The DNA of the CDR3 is TGTGCCAGCAGTTTGTCCGGGGGGTCGGGGGGCAATCAGCCCCAGCATTTT. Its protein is CASSLSGGSGGNQPQHF.

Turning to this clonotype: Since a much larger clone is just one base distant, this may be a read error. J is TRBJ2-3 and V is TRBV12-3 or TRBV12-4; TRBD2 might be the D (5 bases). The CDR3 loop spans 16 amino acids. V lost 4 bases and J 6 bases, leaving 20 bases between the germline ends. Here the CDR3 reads CASSSPTRGSVDTQYF. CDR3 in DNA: TGTGCCAGCAGTTCCCCCACTAGAGGGAGTGTGGATACGCAGTATTTT.

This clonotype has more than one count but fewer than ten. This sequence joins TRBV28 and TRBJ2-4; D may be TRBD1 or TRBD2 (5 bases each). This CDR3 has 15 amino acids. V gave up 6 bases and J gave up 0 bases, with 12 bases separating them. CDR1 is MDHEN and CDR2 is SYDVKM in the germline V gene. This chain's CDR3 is CASRGRRLAKNIQYF. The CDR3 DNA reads TGTGCCAGCAGGGGACGGCGACTAGCCAAAAACATTCAGTACTTC.

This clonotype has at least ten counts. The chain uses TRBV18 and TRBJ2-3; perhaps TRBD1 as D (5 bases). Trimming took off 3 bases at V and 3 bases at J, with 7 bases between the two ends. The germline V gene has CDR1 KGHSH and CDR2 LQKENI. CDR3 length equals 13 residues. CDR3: CASSPRQTDTQYF. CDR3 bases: TGTGCCAGCTCACCTAGACAGACAGATACGCAGTATTTT.

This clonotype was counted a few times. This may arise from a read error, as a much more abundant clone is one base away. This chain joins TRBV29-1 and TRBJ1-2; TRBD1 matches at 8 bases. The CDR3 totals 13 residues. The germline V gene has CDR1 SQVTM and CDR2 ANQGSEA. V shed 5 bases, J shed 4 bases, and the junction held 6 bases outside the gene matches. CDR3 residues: CSVLGTGCYGYTF. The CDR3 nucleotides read TGCAGCGTTCTGGGGACAGGATGCTATGGCTACACCTTC.

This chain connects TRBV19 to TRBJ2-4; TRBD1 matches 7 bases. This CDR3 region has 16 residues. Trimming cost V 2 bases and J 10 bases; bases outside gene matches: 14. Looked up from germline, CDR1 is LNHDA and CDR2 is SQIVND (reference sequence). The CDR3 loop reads CASSIYDRADRGIQYF. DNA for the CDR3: TGTGCCAGTAGTATATACGACAGGGCCGATAGGGGGATTCAGTACTTC.

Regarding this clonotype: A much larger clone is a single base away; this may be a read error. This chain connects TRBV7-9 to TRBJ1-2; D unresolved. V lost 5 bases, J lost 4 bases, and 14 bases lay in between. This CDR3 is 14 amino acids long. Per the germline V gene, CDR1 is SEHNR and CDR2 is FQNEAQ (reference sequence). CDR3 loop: CASSPLAVSYGYTF. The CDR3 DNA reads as TGTGCCAGCAGCCCCCTCGCTGTTTCCTATGGCTACACCTTC.

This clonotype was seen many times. CDR3 in amino acids: CASSLAWTPGEQFF. The CDR3 DNA follows: TGTGCCAGCAGCTTAGCGTGGACCCCAGGGGAGCAGTTCTTC. The chain recombines TRBV7-2 with TRBJ2-1; weak D call: TRBD1 (5 bases). The CDR3 totals 14 residues. In germline, CDR1 is SGHTA, CDR2 FQGNSA. V gave up 0 bases and J gave up 10 bases, with 13 bases separating them.

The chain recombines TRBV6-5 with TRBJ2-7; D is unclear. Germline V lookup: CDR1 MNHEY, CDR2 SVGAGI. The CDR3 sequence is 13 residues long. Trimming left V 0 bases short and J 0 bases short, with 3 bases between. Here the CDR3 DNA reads TGTGCCAGCAGTTACTCGGTCTCCTACGAGCAGTACTTC. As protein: CASSYSVSYEQYF.

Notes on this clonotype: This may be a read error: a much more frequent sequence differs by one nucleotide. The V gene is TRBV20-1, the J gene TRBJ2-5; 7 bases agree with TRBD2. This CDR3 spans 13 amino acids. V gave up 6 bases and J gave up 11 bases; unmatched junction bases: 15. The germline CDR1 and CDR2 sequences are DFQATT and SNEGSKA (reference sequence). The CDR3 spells CSALGGTYNEQYF. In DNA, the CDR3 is TGCAGTGCCTTGGGGGGGACCTACAATGAGCAGTACTTC.

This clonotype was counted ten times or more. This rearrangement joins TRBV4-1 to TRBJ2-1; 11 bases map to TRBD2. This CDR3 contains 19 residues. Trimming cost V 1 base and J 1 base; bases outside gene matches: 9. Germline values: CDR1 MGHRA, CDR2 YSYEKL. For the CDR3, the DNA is TGCGCCAGCAGCCAAGCGAGGCTAGCGGGAGGCGGATCCTACAATGAGCAGTTCTTC. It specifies CASSQARLAGGGSYNEQFF.

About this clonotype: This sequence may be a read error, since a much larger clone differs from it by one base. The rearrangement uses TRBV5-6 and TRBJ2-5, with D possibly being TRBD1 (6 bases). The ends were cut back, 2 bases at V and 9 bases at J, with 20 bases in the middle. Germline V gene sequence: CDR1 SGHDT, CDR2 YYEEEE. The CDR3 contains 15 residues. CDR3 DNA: TGTGCCAGCAGCTTCCTCGGCAGGGGCCAGGAGGCCCAGTACTTC. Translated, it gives CASSFLGRGQEAQYF. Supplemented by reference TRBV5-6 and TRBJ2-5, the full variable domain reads DAGVTQSPTHLIKTRGQQVTLRCSPKSGHDTVSWYQQALGQGPQFIFQYYEEEERQRGNFPDRFSGHQFPNYSSELNVNALLLGDSALYLCASSFLGRGQEAQYFGPGTRLLVL.

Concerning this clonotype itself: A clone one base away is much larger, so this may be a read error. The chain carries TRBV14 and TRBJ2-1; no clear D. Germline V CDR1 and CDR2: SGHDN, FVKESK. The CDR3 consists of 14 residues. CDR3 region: CASSQLGSYNGQFF. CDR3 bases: TGTGCCAGCAGCCAACTGGGCTCCTACAATGGGCAGTTCTTC.

CDR3 sequence: CASSCDGLAWGYTF. The DNA of the CDR3 is TGCGCCAGCAGCTGCGATGGCCTGGCTTGGGGCTACACCTTC. This sequence joins TRBV5-1 and TRBJ1-2; D uncertain. V was pared by 3 bases and J by 8 bases, with 17 bases between. Germline values: CDR1 SGHRS, CDR2 YFSETQ. The CDR3 consists of 14 residues.

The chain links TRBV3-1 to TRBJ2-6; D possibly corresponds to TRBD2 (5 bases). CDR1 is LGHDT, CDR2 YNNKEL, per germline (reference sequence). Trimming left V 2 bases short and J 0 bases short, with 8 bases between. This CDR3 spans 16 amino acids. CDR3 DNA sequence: TGTGCCAGCAGCCAACCGGGGAGCTCTGGGGCCAACGTCCTGACTTTC. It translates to CASSQPGSSGANVLTF.

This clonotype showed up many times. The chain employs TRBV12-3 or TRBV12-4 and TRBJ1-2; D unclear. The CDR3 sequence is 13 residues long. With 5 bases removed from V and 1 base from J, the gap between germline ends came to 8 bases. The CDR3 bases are TGTGCCAGCAGTACAAGGAGTAACTATGGCTACACCTTC. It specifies CASSTRSNYGYTF.

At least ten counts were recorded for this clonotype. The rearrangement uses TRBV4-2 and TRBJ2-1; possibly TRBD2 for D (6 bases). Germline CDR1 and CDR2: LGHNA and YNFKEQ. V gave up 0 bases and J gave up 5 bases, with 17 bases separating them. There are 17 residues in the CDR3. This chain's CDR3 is CASSQEEGAGANNEQFF. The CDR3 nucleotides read TGTGCCAGCAGCCAAGAGGAGGGAGCGGGCGCCAACAATGAGCAGTTCTTC.

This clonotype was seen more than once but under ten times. The CDR3 bases are TGCGCCAGCAGCTTGCGTGACCCCACAGATACGCAGTATTTT. This codes for CASSLRDPTDTQYF. This rearrangement joins TRBV5-1 to TRBJ2-3; D is ambiguous. Germline V gene lookup returns CDR1 SGHRS and CDR2 YFSETQ. The CDR3 spans 14 residues. The V end was cut by 1 base, the J end by 2 bases, with 8 bases between. The variable domain in full, with the rest retrieved from reference TRBV5-1 and TRBJ2-3, is KAGVTQTPRYLIKTRGQQVTLSCSPISGHRSVSWYQQTPGQGLQFLFEYFSETQRNKGNFPGRFSGRQFSNSRSEMNVSTLELGDSALYLCASSLRDPTDTQYFGPGTRLTVL.

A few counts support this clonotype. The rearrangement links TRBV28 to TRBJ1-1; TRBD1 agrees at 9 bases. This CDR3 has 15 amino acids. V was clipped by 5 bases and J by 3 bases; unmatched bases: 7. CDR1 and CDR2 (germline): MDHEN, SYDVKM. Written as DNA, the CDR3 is TGTGCCAGCAGTACGTACAGGGGGCGGGACACTGAAGCTTTCTTT. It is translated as CASSTYRGRDTEAFF.